This T cell receptor beta chain stems from a study of blood T cells in healthy people across ages. The second PCR ran about 6 to 11 cycles with a sample-barcoded 5' primer and J-beta primers. TCRdb used MiXCR to reprocess the 5' RACE reads, holding one entry per CDR3 protein. The table lists over 750,000 distinct CDR3 sequences, 20% to 25% of them singletons, with more than 8.5% in the top ten. The same data also went into a second study, on T cells of mothers and their children.

Sample: blood. This receptor was taken from a boy younger than 18 in good health.

CDR3 region: CASSLGSGGAGGYTF. CDR3 DNA: TGTGCCAGCAGTTTAGGGTCTGGCGGGGCGGGTGGCTACACCTTC. The rearrangement links TRBV12-3 or TRBV12-4 to TRBJ1-2, with D possibly being TRBD1 (5 bases). The V end was cut by 1 base, the J end by 7 bases, with 16 bases between. This CDR3 is built from 15 residues.